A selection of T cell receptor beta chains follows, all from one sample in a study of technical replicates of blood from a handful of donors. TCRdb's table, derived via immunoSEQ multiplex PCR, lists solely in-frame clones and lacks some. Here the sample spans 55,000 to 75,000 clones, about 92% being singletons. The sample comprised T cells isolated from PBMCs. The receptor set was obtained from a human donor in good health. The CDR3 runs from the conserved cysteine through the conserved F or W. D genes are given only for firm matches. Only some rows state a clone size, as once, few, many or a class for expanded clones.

TGCAGCGCATTACTCCGGGACAATTTTTACGAGCAGTACTTC	CSALLRDNFYEQYF	TRBV29-1	TRBJ2-7	NA	NA
TGTGCCAGCAGCGTAAGGTCTAGCGGGCAAGAGACCCAGTACTTC	CASSVRSSGQETQYF	TRBV9	TRBJ2-5	TRBD2	NA
TGTGCCAGCAGTGTCTTCCAGGGAGGCGACTATGGCTACACCTTC	CASSVFQGGDYGYTF	TRBV6-1	TRBJ1-2	NA	NA
TGTGCCATCAGTGTTTCTTACGAGCAGTACTTC	CAISVSYEQYF	TRBV10-3	TRBJ2-7	NA	NA
TGTGCCAGCAGTGCCGGGACTGCTGGAAACACCATATATTTT	CASSAGTAGNTIYF	TRBV6-1	TRBJ1-3	NA	NA
TGTGCCAGCAGCTCCCACATTCTAGCCAAAAACATTCAGTACTTC	CASSSHILAKNIQYF	TRBV11-2	TRBJ2-4	NA	once
TGTGCCAGCAGTTTAAACAGGGAGTACGAGCAGTACTTC	CASSLNREYEQYF	TRBV6-5	TRBJ2-7	NA	NA
TGTGCCAGCAGCTTAGTACAGGGATTGTTGAACACCGGGGAGCTGTTTTTT	CASSLVQGLLNTGELFF	TRBV7-2	TRBJ2-2	NA	NA
TGTGCCAGCAGTTTTACTGGGGGGAAAACTAATGAAAAACTGTTTTTT	CASSFTGGKTNEKLFF	TRBV27	TRBJ1-4	NA	NA
TGTGCCAGCTCACCACCGTTGAGGAAGAACACTGAAGCTTTCTTT	CASSPPLRKNTEAFF	TRBV18	TRBJ1-1	NA	NA